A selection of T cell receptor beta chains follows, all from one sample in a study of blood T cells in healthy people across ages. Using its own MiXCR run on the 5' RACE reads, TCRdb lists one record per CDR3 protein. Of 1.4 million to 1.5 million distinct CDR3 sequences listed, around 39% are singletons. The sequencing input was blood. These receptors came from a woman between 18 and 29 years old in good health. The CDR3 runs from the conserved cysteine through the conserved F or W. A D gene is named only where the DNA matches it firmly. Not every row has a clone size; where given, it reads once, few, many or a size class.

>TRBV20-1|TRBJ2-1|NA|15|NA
CSAVSTDSGHNEQFF
TGCAGTGCTGTGAGCACCGACAGTGGCCACAATGAGCAGTTCTTC
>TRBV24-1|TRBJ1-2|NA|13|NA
CVTSDRTGYGYTF
TGTGTCACCAGTGATCGGACGGGCTATGGCTACACCTTC
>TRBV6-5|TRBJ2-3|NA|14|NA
CASSLQGGDDTQYF
TGTGCCAGCAGTTTACAGGGGGGGGACGATACGCAGTATTTT
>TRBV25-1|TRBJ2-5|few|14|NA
CASRVEVLKETQYF
TGTGCCAGCCGAGTGGAGGTGCTGAAAGAGACCCAGTACTTC
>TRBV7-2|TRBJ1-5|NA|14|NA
CASSLAPGYQPQHF
TGTGCCAGCAGCTTAGCCCCGGGGTATCAGCCCCAGCATTTT
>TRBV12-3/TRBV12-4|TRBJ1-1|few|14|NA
CASSGGAEKAEAFF
TGTGCCAGCAGTGGGGGGGCCGAGAAGGCTGAAGCTTTCTTT
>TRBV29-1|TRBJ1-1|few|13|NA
CSVERGQNTEAFF
TGCAGCGTTGAGAGGGGCCAGAACACTGAAGCTTTCTTT
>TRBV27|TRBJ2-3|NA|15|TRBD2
CASMASGSYADTQYF
TGTGCCAGCATGGCTAGCGGGAGTTATGCAGATACGCAGTATTTT
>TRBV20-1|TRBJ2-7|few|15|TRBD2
CSARDLAGEWDEQYF
TGCAGTGCTAGAGACCTAGCGGGAGAGTGGGACGAGCAGTACTTC
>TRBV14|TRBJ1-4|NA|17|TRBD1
CASSQTRLGQGYEKLFF
TGTGCCAGCAGCCAGACAAGGTTGGGACAGGGTTATGAAAAACTGTTTTTT
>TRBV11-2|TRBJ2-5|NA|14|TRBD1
CASSLDRQGWTQYF
TGTGCCAGCAGCTTGGACCGACAGGGGTGGACCCAGTACTTC
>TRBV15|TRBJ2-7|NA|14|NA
CATSRAASTYEQYF
TGTGCCACCAGCAGAGCAGCTTCGACCTACGAGCAGTACTTC
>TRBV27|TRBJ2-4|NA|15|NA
CASSFVTEAKNIQYF
TGTGCCAGCAGTTTTGTCACGGAAGCCAAAAACATTCAGTACTTC
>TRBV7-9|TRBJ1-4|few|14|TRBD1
CASTLDRGNEKLFF
TGTGCCAGCACCCTCGACAGGGGGAATGAAAAACTGTTTTTT
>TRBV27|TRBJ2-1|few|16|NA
CASSSLVRVGLNEQFF
TGTGCCAGCAGTTCCCTTGTGAGGGTAGGTCTCAATGAGCAGTTCTTC
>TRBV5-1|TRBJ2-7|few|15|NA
CASSFSGLLSYEQYF
TGCGCCAGCAGCTTCTCGGGACTTCTCTCCTACGAGCAGTACTTC
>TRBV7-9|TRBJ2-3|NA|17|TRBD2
CASSFWGTSGATDTQYF
TGTGCCAGCAGCTTTTGGGGGACTAGCGGGGCCACAGATACGCAGTATTTT
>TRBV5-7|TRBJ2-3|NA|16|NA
CACSFRHGYSTDTQYF
TGTGCCTGCAGCTTTAGACATGGGTATAGCACAGATACGCAGTATTTT
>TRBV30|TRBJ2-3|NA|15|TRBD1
CAWSVLGTGTDTQYF
TGTGCCTGGAGTGTACTAGGGACAGGCACAGATACGCAGTATTTT
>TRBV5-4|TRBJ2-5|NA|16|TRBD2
CASRLGSSGGQETQYF
TGTGCCAGCAGGTTGGGGTCTAGCGGGGGACAAGAGACCCAGTACTTC
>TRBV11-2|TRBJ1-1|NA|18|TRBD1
CASSASNGPQGPNTEAFF
TGTGCCAGCAGCGCATCAAATGGTCCACAGGGGCCGAACACTGAAGCTTTCTTT
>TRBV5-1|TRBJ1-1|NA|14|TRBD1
CASSWGQGATEAFF
TGCGCCAGCAGCTGGGGACAGGGGGCGACTGAAGCTTTCTTT